A selection of T cell receptor beta chains follows, all from one sample in a study of T-cell reconstitution after alpha-beta-depleted transplantation in children. Via MiXCR, TCRdb re-called the PCR reads, giving one row per CDR3 protein. The sample consists of about 58,000 distinct CDR3 sequences, approximately 43% of them appearing once. The sequencing used PBMCs, mostly from graft donor cells, collected 360 days after TCRalphabeta/CD19-depleted stem cell transplant. Source of these receptors: a male patient aged 10 to 17 who had a stem cell transplant for acute lymphoblastic leukemia, so the T cells may come from the graft donor. CDR3s include the opening cysteine and the closing phenylalanine or tryptophan. A D gene is named only where the DNA matches it firmly. The size entry is marked missing in some rows and otherwise reads once, few, many or a size class.

CDR3	DNA	D	V	J	size
CSVSGSRQETQYF	TGCAGCGTATCCGGTAGCCGGCAAGAGACCCAGTACTTC	-	TRBV29-1	TRBJ2-5	-
CASSPIGTDTQYF	TGCGCCAGCAGCCCAATTGGGACGGATACGCAGTATTTT	-	TRBV4-3	TRBJ2-3	-
CASSFDATGSNEQFF	TGTGCCAGCAGTTTCGACGCGACAGGGTCAAATGAGCAGTTCTTC	TRBD1	TRBV12-3/TRBV12-4	TRBJ2-1	-
CASSFPGQETQYF	TGTGCCAGCAGCTTTCCCGGCCAAGAGACCCAGTACTTC	-	TRBV7-4	TRBJ2-5	-
CASSLWPQSSSYNEQFF	TGCGCCAGCAGCTTGTGGCCCCAGAGTTCCTCCTACAATGAGCAGTTCTTC	-	TRBV5-1	TRBJ2-1	-
CASSETMGLSTGELFF	TGTGCCAGCAGTGAAACGATGGGGCTGAGCACCGGGGAGCTGTTTTTT	-	TRBV25-1	TRBJ2-2	few
CSARGWGEAFF	TGCAGTGCTAGGGGTTGGGGTGAAGCTTTCTTT	-	TRBV20-1	TRBJ1-1	-
CSAPSFGEQYF	TGCAGTGCTCCTTCATTTGGGGAGCAGTACTTC	-	TRBV20-1	TRBJ2-7	-
CATGTGAQPQHF	TGTGCCACCGGGACAGGGGCCCAGCCCCAGCATTTT	TRBD1	TRBV24-1	TRBJ1-5	few
CASSPGDIFDNEQFF	TGTGCCAGCAGTCCCGGAGACATCTTTGACAATGAGCAGTTCTTC	-	TRBV12-3/TRBV12-4	TRBJ2-1	few
CASSLVNTNTGELFF	TGCGCCAGCAGCTTGGTAAACACGAACACCGGGGAGCTGTTTTTT	-	TRBV5-1	TRBJ2-2	-
CASSLGRQPNTEAFF	TGTGCCAGCAGTTTAGGACGGCAACCGAACACTGAAGCTTTCTTT	-	TRBV12-3/TRBV12-4	TRBJ1-1	-
CASSPGLAVTDTQYF	TGTGCCAGCAGTCCCGGACTAGCGGTTACAGATACGCAGTATTTT	TRBD2	TRBV7-9	TRBJ2-3	few
CASNLGTVHNEQFF	TGTGCCAGCAACCTTGGGACGGTCCACAATGAGCAGTTCTTC	-	TRBV7-9	TRBJ2-1	few
CATSRDPGWEQYF	TGTGCCACCAGCAGAGACCCCGGTTGGGAGCAGTACTTC	-	TRBV15	TRBJ2-7	few
CASSLAVPSGSADTQYF	TGTGCCAGCAGCTTAGCTGTACCTAGCGGGAGTGCGGATACGCAGTATTTT	TRBD2	TRBV7-9	TRBJ2-3	-
CASSEGRGAQHF	TGTGCCAGCAGCGAAGGGCGGGGAGCCCAGCATTTT	-	TRBV6-1	TRBJ1-5	-
CASNMNLGYRGDSSYNEQFF	TGTGCCAGCAACATGAATCTAGGGTACAGGGGCGATAGCTCCTACAATGAGCAGTTCTTC	TRBD1	TRBV2	TRBJ2-1	-
CASSSGQGLDEQYF	TGTGCCAGCAGCTCGGGACAGGGACTGGACGAGCAGTACTTC	TRBD1	TRBV5-5	TRBJ2-7	-
CASSLAYRAYTF	TGTGCCAGCAGCTTAGCGTACAGGGCATACACCTTC	-	TRBV7-2	TRBJ1-2	-
CASSLVSGPGTEKLFF	TGTGCCAGCAGCTTAGTCTCGGGACCCGGTACGGAAAAACTGTTTTTT	-	TRBV7-9	TRBJ1-4	few
CASSFAGAGGWTDTQYF	TGTGCCAGCAGCTTTGCCGGGGCGGGGGGTTGGACAGATACGCAGTATTTT	TRBD2	TRBV7-2	TRBJ2-3	-
CASSQLAGEIEQFF	TGTGCCAGCAGCCAGTTAGCGGGAGAGATTGAGCAGTTCTTC	TRBD2	TRBV3-1	TRBJ2-1	-
CASKSRTSGVYNEQFF	TGCGCCAGCAAGTCAAGGACTAGCGGGGTATACAATGAGCAGTTCTTC	TRBD2	TRBV5-1	TRBJ2-1	-
CASSQDGGTETQYF	TGCGCCAGCAGCCAAGATGGTGGCACAGAGACCCAGTACTTC	-	TRBV4-1	TRBJ2-5	-
CASSFGGAGGYTF	TGTGCCAGCAGTTTTGGAGGGGCTGGAGGCTACACCTTC	-	TRBV12-3/TRBV12-4	TRBJ1-2	-